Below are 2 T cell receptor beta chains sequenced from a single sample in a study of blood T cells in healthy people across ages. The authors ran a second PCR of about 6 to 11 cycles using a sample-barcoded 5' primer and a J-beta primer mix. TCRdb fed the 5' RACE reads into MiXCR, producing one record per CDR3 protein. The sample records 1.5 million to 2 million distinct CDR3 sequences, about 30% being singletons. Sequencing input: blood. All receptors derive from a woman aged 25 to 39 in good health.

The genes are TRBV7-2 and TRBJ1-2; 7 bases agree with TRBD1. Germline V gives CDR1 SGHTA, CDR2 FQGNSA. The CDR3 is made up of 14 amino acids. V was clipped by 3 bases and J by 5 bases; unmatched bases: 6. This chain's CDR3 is CASSLGTVRYGYTF. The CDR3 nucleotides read TGTGCCAGCAGCTTGGGGACAGTTAGATATGGCTACACCTTC.

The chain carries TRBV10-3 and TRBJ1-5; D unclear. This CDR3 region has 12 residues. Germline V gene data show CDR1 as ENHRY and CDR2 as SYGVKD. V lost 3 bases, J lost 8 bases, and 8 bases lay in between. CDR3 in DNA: TGTGCCATCAGTGATTGGGGAAAGCCCCAGCATTTT. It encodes CAISDWGKPQHF.